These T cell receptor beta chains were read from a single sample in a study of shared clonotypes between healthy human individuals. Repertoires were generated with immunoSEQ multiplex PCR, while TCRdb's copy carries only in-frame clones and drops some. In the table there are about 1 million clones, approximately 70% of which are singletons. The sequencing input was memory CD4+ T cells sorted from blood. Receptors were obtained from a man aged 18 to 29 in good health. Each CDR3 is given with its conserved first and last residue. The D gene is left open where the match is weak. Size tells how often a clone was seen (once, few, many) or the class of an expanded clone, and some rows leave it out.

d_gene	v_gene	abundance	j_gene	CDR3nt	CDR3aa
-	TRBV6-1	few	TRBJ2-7	TGTGCCAGCAGTCAGGCCTTCTCCTACGAGCAGTACTTC	CASSQAFSYEQYF
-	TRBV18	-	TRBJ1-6	TGTGCCAGCTCACCATCGGGCCAGACAAATTCACCCCTCCACTTT	CASSPSGQTNSPLHF
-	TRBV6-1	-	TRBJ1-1	TGTGCCAGCAGTGCGGGGGGCAGGGGGAACACTGAAGCTTTCTTT	CASSAGGRGNTEAFF
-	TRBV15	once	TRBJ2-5	TGTGCCACCAGCAGAGATATCAGTGGCCATACGGAGACCCAGTACTTC	CATSRDISGHTETQYF
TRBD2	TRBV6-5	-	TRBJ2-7	TGTGCCAGCAGCCGGACTAGCGGGGACGGCGAGCAGTACTTC	CASSRTSGDGEQYF
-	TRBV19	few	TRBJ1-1	TGTGCCAGTAGTCCCGGCCGGGGTAAGAACACTGAAGCTTTCTTT	CASSPGRGKNTEAFF
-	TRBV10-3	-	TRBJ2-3	TGTGCCATCAGTGAGTTTAGCGTCCCGGGCGATACGCAGTATTTT	CAISEFSVPGDTQYF
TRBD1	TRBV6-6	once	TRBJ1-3	TGTGCCAGCAGTTACGTTGGACAGGGTAATGGAAACACCATATATTTT	CASSYVGQGNGNTIYF
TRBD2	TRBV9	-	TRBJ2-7	TGTGCCAGCAGCGTAGATCCAGCGGGAGGCGAGCAGTACTTC	CASSVDPAGGEQYF
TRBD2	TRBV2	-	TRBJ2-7	TGTGCCAGCAGCCCTGGAGCGGGAGCTTTGAGGGAGCAGTACTTC	CASSPGAGALREQYF
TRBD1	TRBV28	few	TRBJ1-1	TGTGCCAGCAGTCCGCAGACAGGGAGGCTCACTGAAGCTTTCTTT	CASSPQTGRLTEAFF
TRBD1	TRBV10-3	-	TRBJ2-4	TGTGCCATCAGCCAGACAGGGGAAGGAAACATTCAGTACTTC	CAISQTGEGNIQYF
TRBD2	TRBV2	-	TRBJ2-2	TGTGCCAGCAGTGTGGCTAGCGGGAACACCGGGGAGCTGTTTTTT	CASSVASGNTGELFF
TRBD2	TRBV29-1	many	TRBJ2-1	TGCAGCGTTTCCGGGACTAGCGGGGGGGCTGAGCAGTTCTTC	CSVSGTSGGAEQFF
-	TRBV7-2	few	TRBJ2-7	TGTGCCAGCAGCTCGGCTCTAGCGAAGGATCAATACGAGCAGTACTTC	CASSSALAKDQYEQYF
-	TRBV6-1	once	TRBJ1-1	TGTGCCAGCAGTCCCAGAGTTAACACTGAAGCTTTCTTT	CASSPRVNTEAFF
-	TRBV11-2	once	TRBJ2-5	TGTGCCAGCAGCCGGACTGACTTCCTCAAGACCCAGTACTTC	CASSRTDFLKTQYF
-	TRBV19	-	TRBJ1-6	TGTGCCAGTAGTATTCGGGGCGCCGGGGTTTCACCCCTCCACTTT	CASSIRGAGVSPLHF
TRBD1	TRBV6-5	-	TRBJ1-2	TGTGCCAGCAGGCAGGGACAGGCGGACGGCTACACCTTC	CASRQGQADGYTF
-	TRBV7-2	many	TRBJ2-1	TGTGCCAGCAGCTTAGAGGTGGGTAATGAGCAGTTCTTC	CASSLEVGNEQFF
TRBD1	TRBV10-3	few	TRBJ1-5	TGTGCCATCAGTGAGTCGGGACAGGGGACTAATCAGCCCCAGCATTTT	CAISESGQGTNQPQHF
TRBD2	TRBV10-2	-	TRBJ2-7	TGCGCCAGCTTAGCGGGAGCAGCCTTCTACGAGCAGTACTTC	CASLAGAAFYEQYF
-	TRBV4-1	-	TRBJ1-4	TGCGCCAGCAGCCACCAAGGGCCGGGGAATGAAAAACTGTTTTTT	CASSHQGPGNEKLFF
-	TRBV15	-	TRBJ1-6	TGTGCCACCAGCAGAGATTTTGGTTCACCCCTCCACTTT	CATSRDFGSPLHF
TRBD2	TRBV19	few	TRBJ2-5	TGTGCCAGTAGTATAGGACTAGCGGGGAACCAAGAGACCCAGTACTTC	CASSIGLAGNQETQYF
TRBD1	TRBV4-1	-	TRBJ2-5	TGCGCCAGCAGCCAGACAGGGTGGGAGACCCAGTACTTC	CASSQTGWETQYF
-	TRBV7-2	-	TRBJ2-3	TGTGCCAGCAGCTTAATAGTAGCGGTCACAGATACGCAGTATTTT	CASSLIVAVTDTQYF
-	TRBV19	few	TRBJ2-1	TGTGCCAGTAGTACGGACTACGAGGTGTCCTACAATGAGCAGTTCTTC	CASSTDYEVSYNEQFF
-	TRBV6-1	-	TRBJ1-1	TGTGCCAGCAGTGAAAGTGGAACGGTAAACACTGAAGCTTTCTTT	CASSESGTVNTEAFF
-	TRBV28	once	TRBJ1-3	TGTGCCAGCAGACCGTATTGGACAGTGGGAAACACCATATATTTT	CASRPYWTVGNTIYF
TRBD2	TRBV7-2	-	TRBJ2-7	TGTGCCAGCAGCCCTAGCGGGAGGGCCTACGAGCAGTACTTC	CASSPSGRAYEQYF
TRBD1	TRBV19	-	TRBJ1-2	TGTGCCAGTAGTGTGGGACAGCCAAACTATGGCTACACCTTC	CASSVGQPNYGYTF
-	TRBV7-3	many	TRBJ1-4	TGTGCCAGCAGCGCGCTGGGGACTAATGAAAAACTGTTTTTT	CASSALGTNEKLFF
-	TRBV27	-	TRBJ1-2	TGTGCCAGCAGTTTAAGGGGTGACTATGGCTACACCTTC	CASSLRGDYGYTF
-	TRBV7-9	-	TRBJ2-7	TGTGCCAGCAGCTTCCTGACCGGGCAGTACTTC	CASSFLTGQYF
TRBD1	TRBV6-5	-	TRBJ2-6	TGTGCCAGCAGTTACCCCGACAGGGGTGGGGCCAACGTCCTGACTTTC	CASSYPDRGGANVLTF
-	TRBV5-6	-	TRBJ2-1	TGTGCCAGCAGCGCCGCCGGGAACTCCTACAATGAGCAGTTCTTC	CASSAAGNSYNEQFF
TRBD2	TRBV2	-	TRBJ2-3	TGTGCCAGCACAGCGGGAGCGGTAGATACGCAGTATTTT	CASTAGAVDTQYF
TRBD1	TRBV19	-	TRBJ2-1	TGTGCCAGTAGTACCTCCGGGACAGGGCCCGGTGAGCAGTTCTTC	CASSTSGTGPGEQFF
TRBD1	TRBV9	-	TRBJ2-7	TGTGCCAGCAGCGTAGAACCCCGGACAGGCGAGCAGTACTTC	CASSVEPRTGEQYF
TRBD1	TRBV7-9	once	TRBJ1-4	TGTGCCAGCAGCTCGGGACAGGCAGGCGAAAAACTGTTTTTT	CASSSGQAGEKLFF
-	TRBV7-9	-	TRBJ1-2	TGTGCCAGCAGCTTCGGCGACTATGGCTACACCTTC	CASSFGDYGYTF
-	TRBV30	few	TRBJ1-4	TGTGCCTGGAGTGTCGGCGGGGGAGGGGAAAAACTGTTTTTT	CAWSVGGGGEKLFF
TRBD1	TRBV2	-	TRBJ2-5	TGTGCCAGCAGTGCAGGGGGCCGAGGGCAAGAGACCCAGTACTTC	CASSAGGRGQETQYF
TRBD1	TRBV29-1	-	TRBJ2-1	TGCAGCGTGAGAGGACAGGGGGCTATCAATGAGCAGTTCTTC	CSVRGQGAINEQFF
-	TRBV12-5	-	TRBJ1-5	TGTGCTAGTGGATCAACAGGGAATCAGCCCCAGCATTTT	CASGSTGNQPQHF
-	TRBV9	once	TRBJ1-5	TGTGCCAGCAGCGCCCACTGGGGAAGAGATCAGCCCCAGCATTTT	CASSAHWGRDQPQHF
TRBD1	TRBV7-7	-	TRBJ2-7	TGTGCTAGCAGCTCCGGACAGGGTGGCGAGCAGTACTTC	CASSSGQGGEQYF